The subject of this entry is one TCR beta chain. Antigen: not known. Gene names refer to mouse genes. The CDR3 end lies 1 residue beyond the end of the read and is filled in from the germline J gene. Specified time point: mouse harvest day 7 after allogeneic transplant. Mouse grafts combined 10^7 T-cell-depleted bone marrow cells with 10^6 splenic CD5+ T cells. Mice had MHC-mismatched B6 into BALB/c GVHD, sampled day 7 or 14. This sample is drawn from a study of tissue T cells after allogeneic stem cell transplantation. The germline gives CDR1 NNHNN, CDR2 SYGAGS (reference sequence). J lost 3 bases, V lost 8 bases, and 4 bases had no gene match. The CDR3 extends over 13 amino acids. The study's findings and limits: Tissue-detected TCR repertoire was only partly captured by blood and spleen T cells. Few T cell clones were shared across patients, but motif clusters showed tissue-specific shared signatures.

Data came from immunoSEQ multiplex PCR; TCRdb stores just in-frame clones and leaves some out. The sample lists thousands of clones; about 45% were seen once. This clonotype originated in a female BALB/c mouse given C57BL/6 T cells with graft-versus-host disease after an allogeneic hematopoietic cell transplant. The sample was gut tissue. The chain links TRBV13-2 to TRBJ2-1; 8 positions match TRBD2. The covered CDR3 bases are TGTGCCAGACTGGGGGTCTTCTATGCTGAGCAGTTC. Translation gives CARLGVFYAEQF. In full, the CDR3 reads CARLGVFYAEQFF.